This T cell receptor (beta chain) was obtained from a study of persistence of HIV-infected CD4 T cells. Cells were stimulated with overlapping HIV-1 Gag 15-mer peptides. CD40L/CD69 double-negative CD45RO-high memory CD4+ T cells were collected. The libraries were made with immunoSEQ version 4 in survey mode. Assay: immunoSEQ multiplex PCR; the TCRdb copy retains only in-frame clones and omits some. The data contain 50,000 to 65,000 clones, about 69% of them singletons. The CDR3 runs 14 residues. Germline V gives CDR1 SGDLS, CDR2 YYNGEE. V lost 4 bases to trimming and J lost 0 bases, with 10 bases between them. This clone was detected only once. The antigen is undetermined.

The chain links TRBV9 to TRBJ1-1, with D perhaps matching TRBD1 (6 bases). This receptor was identified in an adult man with HIV who was CMV-seropositive. The input for sequencing was CD4+ T cells sorted from PBMCs after approximately 18-hour stimulation, taken from a patient who received antiretroviral therapy. CDR3 sequence: CASSPGVMNTEAFF. CDR3 nucleotides: TGTGCCAGCAGCCCAGGGGTCATGAACACTGAAGCTTTCTTT.